Listed below are T cell receptor beta chains from one sample, sequenced in a study of tumour-infiltrating T cells in Burkitt lymphoma. Data came from immunoSEQ multiplex PCR; TCRdb stores just in-frame clones and leaves some out. The sample lists about 46,000 clones, approximately 31% occurring once. Sample: tumor tissue. The receptors stem from a human donor with Burkitt lymphoma. The CDR3 runs from the conserved cysteine through the conserved F or W. A D gene is named only where the DNA matches it firmly. Expanded clones get a size class; other rows say once, few or many, or leave the size out.

>.|TRBJ2-3|TRBV29-1|.
TGCAGCGTTGAATTAAGTTCAGATACGCAGTATTTT
CSVELSSDTQYF
>few|TRBJ1-5|TRBV4-2|.
TGTGCTAGCAGCCCCGAAGGGGATCAGCCCCAGCATTTT
CASSPEGDQPQHF
>.|TRBJ1-4|TRBV27|TRBD1
TGTGCCAGCAGCCAGGGGGGCGGTGAAAAACTGTTTTTT
CASSQGGGEKLFF
>few|TRBJ1-2|TRBV14|.
TGTGCCAGCAGCCCAGGTCCTAACTATGGCTACACCTTC
CASSPGPNYGYTF
>once|TRBJ2-7|TRBV15|TRBD2
TGTGCCACCAGTCCGGGACTAGCTACTTACGAGCAGTACTTC
CATSPGLATYEQYF
>.|TRBJ2-7|TRBV9|.
TGTGCCAGCAGCTCGGGCCGGAACACCTACGAGCAGTACTTC
CASSSGRNTYEQYF
>.|TRBJ1-1|TRBV7-9|.
TGTGCCAGCAGCTCCCGGTCTGGGGGTGAAGCTTTCTTT
CASSSRSGGEAFF
>few|TRBJ2-3|TRBV13|TRBD2
TGTGCCAGCAGCTCCGGGACTAGCGGGGTAGGGACAGATACGCAGTATTTT
CASSSGTSGVGTDTQYF
>.|TRBJ1-5|TRBV21-1|.
TGTGCCAGCAGCAAAGTAGTCCGCCTACGAGGGATCCCTCATAGCAATCAGCCCCAGCATTTT
CASSKVVRLRGIPHSNQPQHF
>few|TRBJ1-2|TRBV29-1|.
TGCAGCGTTGTGGGGGGTTATGGCTACACCTTC
CSVVGGYGYTF
>few|TRBJ1-1|TRBV5-6|.
TGTGCCAGCAGCTTCTGGGCTACTGAAGCTTTCTTT
CASSFWATEAFF
>many|TRBJ1-6|TRBV10-3|.
TGTGCCATCAGGACGGGGGATTCACCCCTCCACTTT
CAIRTGDSPLHF
>few|TRBJ1-1|TRBV5-4|TRBD1
TGTGCCAGCAGCTCCCCAGGGGGCAGGGGGCGCCGGTCTGAAGCTTTCTTT
CASSSPGGRGRRSEAFF
>few|TRBJ2-3|TRBV10-3|TRBD1
TGTGCCTCCGGAAGTATTGGGACAGGCACAGATACGCAGTATTTT
CASGSIGTGTDTQYF
>few|TRBJ2-5|TRBV29-1|.
TGCAGCGTCCAAAGGTGGCTAGCCGGGGAGACCCAGTACTTC
CSVQRWLAGETQYF
>once|TRBJ1-2|TRBV18|TRBD1
TGTGCCAGCTCCCCAGGGGGCGCGGACTATGGCTACACCTTC
CASSPGGADYGYTF
>medium-sized|TRBJ2-7|TRBV27|.
TGTGCCAGCAGTTTAGGCCAGGCGAAGGACGAGCAGTACTTC
CASSLGQAKDEQYF
>few|TRBJ1-2|TRBV6-5|.
TGTGCCAGCAGGATCACCAGCTCCTATGGCTACACCTTC
CASRITSSYGYTF
>.|TRBJ1-1|TRBV5-1|.
TGCGCCAGCAGCCCGGACAGAGTGAACACTGAAGCTTTCTTT
CASSPDRVNTEAFF
>.|TRBJ2-1|TRBV9|TRBD2
TGTGCCAGCAGCGTACAAGGAACTAGCGGGGGGCGGAGCTCCTACAATGAGCAGTTCTTC
CASSVQGTSGGRSSYNEQFF
>few|TRBJ1-1|TRBV5-5|.
TGTGCCAGCAGCCTACAGCAGAACACTGAAGCTTTCTTT
CASSLQQNTEAFF
>.|TRBJ2-1|TRBV4-3|.
TGCGCCAGCAGGGCCAGATGGGGGGACACTTACAATGAGCAGTTCTTC
CASRARWGDTYNEQFF
>.|TRBJ2-3|TRBV4-3|TRBD2
TGCGCCAGCAGCCAAGATCCCGTGACTAGCGGGGGACTCGGTACGCAGTATTTT
CASSQDPVTSGGLGTQYF
>few|TRBJ1-1|TRBV10-3|TRBD1
TGTGCCATCAGTGGGTCGGGACAGGGGAGGATAGGGACGGAAGCTTTCTTT
CAISGSGQGRIGTEAFF
>.|TRBJ1-3|TRBV4-3|.
TGCGCCAGCAGCCAACTCGCGAGCTCTGGAAACACCATATATTTT
CASSQLASSGNTIYF
>.|TRBJ1-1|TRBV6-1|.
TGTGCCAGCAGTGAATCGAGGCCCACTGAAGCTTTCTTT
CASSESRPTEAFF
>.|TRBJ2-1|TRBV11-2|TRBD1
TGTGCCAGCAGCTACAGGGGCGCGAGGTTTAATGAGCAGTTCTTC
CASSYRGARFNEQFF
>.|TRBJ2-3|TRBV5-6|.
TGTGCCAGCAGCTTGGGTGGGTCTAGCACAGATACGCAGTATTTT
CASSLGGSSTDTQYF
>.|TRBJ2-7|TRBV4-3|TRBD1
TGCGCCAGCAGCCAAGATGGGACAGGGTTTCGCGAGCAGTACTTC
CASSQDGTGFREQYF
>few|TRBJ2-4|TRBV5-5|.
TGTGCCAGCAGCTCCACAGGGTACGGCCAAAACATTCAGTACTTC
CASSSTGYGQNIQYF
>.|TRBJ2-1|TRBV4-3|.
TGCGCCAGCAGCCAAGGGAGAGACCCCCGTGATGAGCAGTTCTTC
CASSQGRDPRDEQFF
>.|TRBJ2-1|TRBV2|.
TGTGCCAGCAGTAGCAGGGGGGACAATGAGCAGTTCTTC
CASSSRGDNEQFF
>.|TRBJ2-5|TRBV7-2|.
TGTGCCAGCAGCTTGGGGGGCGTCGAGACCCAGTACTTC
CASSLGGVETQYF
>few|TRBJ1-1|TRBV5-1|.
TGCGCCAGCAGCGGGGTCGGGAACACTGAAGCTTTCTTT
CASSGVGNTEAFF
>.|TRBJ2-5|TRBV5-1|TRBD1
TGCGCCAGTCGGCCGGGGACAGGGGAGACCCAGTACTTC
CASRPGTGETQYF
>few|TRBJ2-5|TRBV15|.
TGTGCCACCAGCAGAGGGGGGGATGCTGAGACCCAGTACTTC
CATSRGGDAETQYF
>few|TRBJ2-1|TRBV5-1|TRBD1
TGCGCCAGCAGCTTGGGACAGGGAATCTACAATGAGCAGTTCTTC
CASSLGQGIYNEQFF
>.|TRBJ2-7|TRBV5-4|.
TGTGCCAGCAGCTTGTCAGGGTCGCCCTACGAGCAGTACTTC
CASSLSGSPYEQYF
>few|TRBJ2-7|TRBV10-3|.
TGTGCCATCAGTGAGGGGTTAGCCTACGAGCAGTACTTC
CAISEGLAYEQYF
>.|TRBJ1-6|TRBV5-8|.
TGTGCCAGCAGCTTGGGGGTAAACCCTTCACCCCTCCACTTT
CASSLGVNPSPLHF
>few|TRBJ2-1|TRBV29-1|TRBD2
TGCAGCGTCGAAGGACTAGCGGGGCTCTCCTACAATGAGCAGTTCTTC
CSVEGLAGLSYNEQFF
>.|TRBJ2-4|TRBV4-3|.
TGCGCCAGCAGCCAATCGCCCAGGGGAGTCTTAGCCAAAAACATTCAGTACTTC
CASSQSPRGVLAKNIQYF
>few|TRBJ2-1|TRBV29-1|.
TGCAGCGTCCTGACAGAGCCTCTCTCCTACAATGAGCAGTTCTTC
CSVLTEPLSYNEQFF
>.|TRBJ2-7|TRBV15|.
TGTGCCACCAGCACCTGGGACACAACCTACGAGCAGTACTTC
CATSTWDTTYEQYF
>few|TRBJ1-5|TRBV6-6|.
TGTGCCAGCAGACCGAGTTCGGGCAGGGGCAATCAGCCCCAGCATTTT
CASRPSSGRGNQPQHF
>few|TRBJ2-5|TRBV7-9|.
TGTGCCAGCAGTTGGACATCCCAAGAGACCCAGTACTTC
CASSWTSQETQYF
>.|TRBJ2-7|TRBV5-3|.
TGTGCCAGAAGCTTTTTTGGGCTCACCTACGAGCAGTACTTC
CARSFFGLTYEQYF